This entry features one TCR beta chain sequence. The patients had localized lung adenocarcinoma, a non-small cell subtype. The data were taken from a study of CD4 and CD8 cells across lung adenocarcinoma regions. TCRdb reprocessed the PCR reads with MiXCR, giving one entry per CDR3 protein. This table has 3,500 to 5,000 distinct CDR3 sequences, about half appearing once. The CDR3 loop spans 11 amino acids. Germline-derived CDR1 and CDR2 are MNHEY and SMNVEV (reference sequence). V dropped 4 bases and J dropped 6 bases, with 5 bases sitting between them. Sequenced material: CD4+ T cells from the center of a lung tumor. The rearrangement joins TRBV27 to TRBJ2-3; no clear D. This clonotype was sampled from a female donor with lung adenocarcinoma. The CD4 and CD8 labels of this study may be unreliable. The CDR3 reads CASSSYDTQYF. As DNA, the CDR3 is TGTGCCAGCAGTTCGTACGATACGCAGTATTTT.